Presented here are 30 T cell receptor beta chains from one specimen sequenced in a study of T cell responses to AZD1222 COVID-19 vaccine. Measured with immunoSEQ multiplex PCR; TCRdb has only the in-frame clones, and not every one. The sample lists 150,000 or so clones; 70% to 90% were seen once. The material was peripheral blood, obtained on day 0 of AZD1222 vaccination. The source is an adult in good health.

The chain is built from TRBV4-1 and TRBJ1-4, with 11 positions matching TRBD1. This CDR3 is 15 amino acids long. The V gene's germline CDR1 is MGHRA and CDR2 YSYEKL. Losses at the gene ends were 3 bases for V and 7 bases for J; bases not matched to a gene: 4. DNA for the CDR3: TGCGCCAGCAGCCAGGCCGGGACAGGGGGTGAAAAACTGTTTTTT. It encodes CASSQAGTGGEKLFF.

The rearrangement links TRBV10-3 to TRBJ2-5; D possibly matches TRBD1 or TRBD2 (5 bases each). V was pared by 8 bases and J by 7 bases, with 29 bases between. CDR3 length: 17 residues. Germline lookup yields CDR1 ENHRY and CDR2 SYGVKD. The CDR3 here is CAISPGGGRDRSGTQYF. The CDR3 coding sequence is TGTGCCATCTCCCCCGGAGGTGGTAGGGACCGCTCTGGGACCCAGTACTTC.

J is TRBJ1-2 and V is TRBV6-5; D ambiguous. CDR3 size: 12 residues. V lost 11 bases, J lost 6 bases, and 16 bases lay in between. CDR1 and CDR2 (germline): MNHEY, SVGAGI. The CDR3 bases are TGTGCCTCCCGGACCGCCGGGGATGGCTACACCTTC. Translated: CASRTAGDGYTF.

The gene calls are TRBV10-3 and TRBJ2-1; D is undetermined. V was shortened by 3 bases and J by 7 bases, with 7 bases between the two germline ends. The CDR3 has 12 residues. The germline gives CDR1 ENHRY, CDR2 SYGVKD. The CDR3, as DNA: TGTGCCATCAGTGATGGGTCGAATGAGCAGTTCTTC. This gives the protein CAISDGSNEQFF.

The chain links TRBV6-5 to TRBJ2-5; 8 bases align to TRBD1. Per the germline V gene, CDR1 is MNHEY and CDR2 is SVGAGI. The V gene end was trimmed by 8 bases and the J gene end by 6 bases; junction bases not matched to a gene: 11. The CDR3 runs to 14 residues. CDR3 DNA sequence: TGTGCCAGCCTTTCGGGACAGGCCGGGCAGACCCAGTACTTC. This encodes CASLSGQAGQTQYF.

The chain is built from TRBV6-5 and TRBJ1-1, with TRBD1 matching 8 bases. The V and J ends lost 6 bases and 6 bases, in that order; junction bases with no gene match: 9. The germline gives CDR1 MNHEY, CDR2 SVGAGI. This CDR3 has 14 amino acids. The chain's CDR3 is CASRVLGQGPEAFF. CDR3 sequence (DNA): TGTGCCAGCAGGGTGTTAGGACAGGGCCCTGAAGCTTTCTTT.

The sample holds one count of this clone. This sequence joins TRBV30 and TRBJ1-5; possible D gene TRBD1, 6 bases. The CDR3 extends over 15 amino acids. Trimming took 2 bases from V and 6 from J, leaving 17 bases between them. The germline CDR1 and CDR2 sequences are GTSNPN and SVGIG (reference sequence). In DNA, the CDR3 is TGTGCCTGGAGTCGCATCGGGACACACGGTCAGCCCCAGCATTTT. Encoded protein: CAWSRIGTHGQPQHF.

The chain couples TRBV24-1 to TRBJ1-5, with D uncertain. This CDR3 has 13 residues. V was trimmed by 5 bases and J by 7 bases, leaving 11 bases between them. The germline V gene has CDR1 KGHDR and CDR2 SFDVKD. The chain's CDR3 is CATSGPTGQPQHF. The DNA of the CDR3 is TGTGCCACCAGTGGCCCTACGGGACAGCCCCAGCATTTT.

The chain carries TRBV7-9 and TRBJ1-1; TRBD1 might be the D (5 bases). The germline gives CDR1 SEHNR, CDR2 FQNEAQ (reference sequence). The CDR3 spans 15 residues. The V and J ends lost 0 bases and 2 bases respectively, with 10 bases between them. The CDR3 DNA reads TGTGCCAGCAGCTTAGCGGGTAGGGGAAACACTGAAGCTTTCTTT. Translation: CASSLAGRGNTEAFF. Combining the CDR3 with reference TRBV7-9 and TRBJ1-1 gives the whole variable domain DTGVSQNPRHKITKRGQNVTFRCDPISEHNRLYWYRQTLGQGPEFLTYFQNEAQLEKSRLLSDRFSAERPKGSFSTLEIQRTEQGDSAMYLCASSLAGRGNTEAFFGQGTRLTVV.

The CDR3 here is CASSYFGGGHNEKLFF. The DNA for the CDR3 is TGTGCCAGCAGTTACTTCGGGGGGGGGCATAATGAAAAACTGTTTTTT. J is TRBJ1-4 and V is TRBV6-5; TRBD1 is a possible D gene (6 bases). CDR1 MNHEY and CDR2 SVGAGI come from the germline V gene. The V end lost 1 base, the J end lost 4 bases, and 13 bases lay between the germline ends. This CDR3 spans 16 amino acids.

This clone was seen a few times. This chain uses TRBV27 with TRBJ1-2; TRBD1 might be the D (6 bases). CDR1 is MNHEY, CDR2 SMNVEV, per germline (reference sequence). This CDR3 contains 13 residues. The V end was cut by 4 bases, the J end by 6 bases, with 12 bases between. The CDR3 protein is CASSSTGLHGYTF. In DNA, the CDR3 is TGTGCCAGCAGTTCCACAGGGTTGCATGGCTACACCTTC.

This clone was counted between two and nine times. The chain has TRBV19 and TRBJ1-2; D ambiguous. Germline V lookup: CDR1 LNHDA, CDR2 SQIVND (reference sequence). V lost 7 bases, J lost 6 bases, and 18 bases lay in between. This CDR3 comprises 14 residues. The chain's CDR3 is CASTTKGKLDGYTF. The CDR3 DNA reads as TGTGCCAGTACCACTAAGGGCAAATTAGATGGCTACACCTTC. Complete variable domain (other parts from reference TRBV19 and TRBJ1-2): DGGITQSPKYLFRKEGQNVTLSCEQNLNHDAMYWYRQDPGQGLRLIYYSQIVNDFQKGDIAEGYSVSREKKESFPLTVTSAQKNPTAFYLCASTTKGKLDGYTFGSGTRLTVV.

This rearrangement joins TRBV7-9 to TRBJ1-5; 9 nucleotides align to TRBD1. This CDR3 comprises 15 residues. The germline gives CDR1 SEHNR, CDR2 FQNEAQ (reference sequence). Losses at the gene ends were 4 bases for V and 4 bases for J; bases not matched to a gene: 5. This chain's CDR3 is CASSSGDRANQPQHF. CDR3 nucleotides: TGTGCCAGCAGCTCCGGGGACAGGGCTAATCAGCCCCAGCATTTT.

This chain connects TRBV29-1 to TRBJ2-7; no definite D call. V dropped 4 bases and J dropped 6 bases, with 19 bases sitting between them. The CDR3 is made up of 14 amino acids. Germline V gives CDR1 SQVTM, CDR2 ANQGSEA. CDR3 protein: CSVGTDSGIGEQYF. CDR3 DNA sequence: TGCAGCGTTGGAACGGATTCAGGCATTGGCGAGCAGTACTTC.

The chain has TRBV28 and TRBJ1-5; TRBD1 agrees at 8 bases. With 5 bases clipped from V and 7 bases from J, the junction kept 13 bases outside the gene matches. This CDR3 is built from 16 residues. CDR1 and CDR2 from the germline V gene are MDHEN and SYDVKM. This CDR3 reads CASSGGLQGEVQPQHF. CDR3 nucleotides: TGTGCCAGCAGTGGGGGCCTACAGGGGGAAGTACAGCCCCAGCATTTT.

The genes are TRBV19 and TRBJ1-1; D gene unclear. This CDR3 comprises 14 residues. V lost 1 base to trimming and J lost 4 bases, with 10 bases between them. Germline loops: CDR1 LNHDA, CDR2 SQIVND (reference sequence). The CDR3 loop reads CASSIAGPLTEAFF. The CDR3, as DNA: TGTGCCAGTAGTATAGCCGGGCCGCTCACTGAAGCTTTCTTT.

The V and J genes are TRBV27 and TRBJ2-7; TRBD2 matches at 8 bases. This CDR3 has 16 residues. J was trimmed by 2 bases and V by 4 bases; bases with no gene match: 10. Germline V gene data show CDR1 as MNHEY and CDR2 as SMNVEV (reference sequence). The CDR3 coding sequence is TGTGCCAGCAGTTGGCAGCTAGCGGGTACACCCTACGAGCAGTACTTC. This gives the protein CASSWQLAGTPYEQYF.

V gene TRBV10-2 combines with J gene TRBJ1-2, with D uncertain. Trimming left V 2 bases short and J 8 bases short, with 12 bases between. Germline V gene data show CDR1 as WSHSY and CDR2 as SAAADI. This CDR3 has 13 residues. CDR3 bases: TGCGCCAGCAGTGAGCGGACGGTCGAGGGCTACACCTTC. As protein: CASSERTVEGYTF.

This clone occurred a few times. The chain employs TRBV19 and TRBJ2-7, with a weak D call TRBD2 (7 bases). The CDR3 runs to 13 residues. V was pared by 7 bases and J by 5 bases, with 15 bases between. The germline gives CDR1 LNHDA, CDR2 SQIVND (reference sequence). The CDR3 loop is CASMGGAPHEQYF. CDR3 DNA sequence: TGTGCCAGTATGGGGGGGGCTCCCCACGAGCAGTACTTC. Complete variable domain (other parts from reference TRBV19 and TRBJ2-7): DGGITQSPKYLFRKEGQNVTLSCEQNLNHDAMYWYRQDPGQGLRLIYYSQIVNDFQKGDIAEGYSVSREKKESFPLTVTSAQKNPTAFYLCASMGGAPHEQYFGPGTRLTVT.

This chain uses TRBV4-3 with TRBJ2-5; perhaps TRBD1 as D (7 bases). V gave up 1 base and J gave up 7 bases, with 10 bases separating them. CDR1 is LGHNA and CDR2 is YSLEER in the germline V gene. This CDR3 has 13 residues. CDR3 coding DNA: TGCGCCAGCAGCCAAGGGCAGGGGGGGACCCAGTACTTC. It codes for CASSQGQGGTQYF.

The chain joins TRBV4-2 to TRBJ2-1; D is ambiguous. V was cut by 4 bases and J by 7 bases, with 14 bases left in between. Looked up from germline, CDR1 is LGHNA and CDR2 is YNFKEQ. The length of the CDR3 is 14 residues. The CDR3, as DNA: TGTGCCAGCAGCCCGGGCATTGACCTTAATGAGCAGTTCTTC. Protein sequence: CASSPGIDLNEQFF.

The chain is built from TRBV18 and TRBJ1-1; no clear D gene. The CDR3 contains 13 residues. The germline gives CDR1 KGHSH, CDR2 LQKENI. Trimming pared 1 base from V and 7 bases from J, leaving 10 bases between. Written as DNA, the CDR3 is TGTGCCAGCTCACCACAGGCTGCCCTTGAAGCTTTCTTT. Translation gives CASSPQAALEAFF.

This clone has more than one count but fewer than ten. The chain links TRBV27 to TRBJ2-7; TRBD2 matches at 8 bases. The CDR3 sequence is 14 residues long. Germline V gene lookup returns CDR1 MNHEY and CDR2 SMNVEV (reference sequence). J gave up 6 bases and V 3 bases, and 7 bases lay outside the gene matches. CDR3 sequence reads: CASSFVAGGSEQYF. The CDR3 bases are TGTGCCAGCAGTTTCGTCGCGGGAGGCAGCGAGCAGTACTTC.

The gene calls are TRBV4-3 and TRBJ2-1; possibly TRBD1 or TRBD2 for D (5 bases each). Trimming took 1 base from V and 4 from J, leaving 8 bases between them. The length of the CDR3 is 14 residues. Germline values: CDR1 LGHNA, CDR2 YSLEER. The CDR3 DNA sequence: TGCGCCAGCAGCCAAGCAGGGAGTTACAATGAGCAGTTCTTC. It specifies CASSQAGSYNEQFF.

The chain carries TRBV7-3 and TRBJ2-3; TRBD2 aligns across 8 bases. The junction had 0 bases not matched to a gene; V was cut back by 2 bases and J by 5 bases. This CDR3 has 13 amino acids. Germline loops: CDR1 SGHTA, CDR2 FQGTGA. This CDR3 reads CASSLREGDTQYF. CDR3 DNA: TGTGCCAGCAGCTTACGGGAGGGAGATACGCAGTATTTT. The full variable domain, its missing parts supplied by reference TRBV7-3 and TRBJ2-3, is GAGVSQTPSNKVTEKGKYVELRCDPISGHTALYWYRQSLGQGPEFLIYFQGTGAADDSGLPNDRFFAVRPEGSVSTLKIQRTERGDSAVYLCASSLREGDTQYFGPGTRLTVL.

This chain connects TRBV5-1 to TRBJ2-1; the D gene is possibly TRBD2 (5 bases). Germline CDR1 reads SGHRS; CDR2 reads YFSETQ. Trimming pared 5 bases from V and 2 bases from J, leaving 11 bases between. The CDR3 totals 14 residues. The CDR3 coding sequence is TGCGCCAGCAGAAGCGGTGCTGCCTACAATGAGCAGTTCTTC. Its translation is CASRSGAAYNEQFF.

The J gene is TRBJ1-1, the V gene TRBV19, with D uncertain. Germline V lookup: CDR1 LNHDA, CDR2 SQIVND (reference sequence). V was trimmed by 5 bases and J by 0 bases, leaving 4 bases between them. The CDR3 contains 12 residues. CDR3 bases: TGTGCCAGTAGTCACCTGAACACTGAAGCTTTCTTT. Protein: CASSHLNTEAFF.

The chain is built from TRBV9 and TRBJ2-1; tentative D call: TRBD2 (5 bases). V dropped 0 bases and J dropped 4 bases, with 14 bases sitting between them. CDR3 length equals 16 residues. Germline loops: CDR1 SGDLS, CDR2 YYNGEE. The CDR3 region has the DNA TGTGCCAGCAGCGTAGAGCCAGCCGGGGTATACAATGAGCAGTTCTTC. Translation gives CASSVEPAGVYNEQFF. Full variable domain (outside the CDR3, taken from reference TRBV9 and TRBJ2-1): DSGVTQTPKHLITATGQRVTLRCSPRSGDLSVYWYQQSLDQGLQFLIQYYNGEERAKGNILERFSAQQFPDLHSELNLSSLELGDSALYFCASSVEPAGVYNEQFFGPGTRLTVL.

This clone appeared once. This chain links TRBV19 with TRBJ1-1; D unclear. V was pared by 5 bases and J by 1 base, with 14 bases between. The CDR3 is 15 residues long. Germline V gene data show CDR1 as LNHDA and CDR2 as SQIVND (reference sequence). CDR3 nucleotides: TGTGCCAGTAGTCCCCGACACGCCGCGAACACTGAAGCTTTCTTT. Its protein product is CASSPRHAANTEAFF.

The chain couples TRBV27 to TRBJ2-7, with TRBD2 identical over 13 bases. The CDR3 totals 15 residues. Per the germline V gene, CDR1 is MNHEY and CDR2 is SMNVEV (reference sequence). The V and J ends lost 2 bases and 5 bases, in that order; junction bases with no gene match: 3. The DNA for the CDR3 is TGTGCCAGCAGTTTAAGGACTAGCGGGAGTGACGAGCAGTACTTC. This sequence encodes CASSLRTSGSDEQYF.